This T cell receptor (beta chain) was obtained from a study of metastatic and nonmetastatic thyroid tumors. Study-level results: In both blood and tumor samples, TCR beta diversity was reported significantly higher for malignant than benign nodules.

Patients were all untreated before their thyroid surgery. TCRdb re-analyzed the PCR reads through MiXCR. This sample has roughly 81,000 clones, with approximately 9% found just once. The CDR3 extends over 13 amino acids. Trimming took 3 bases from V and 5 from J, leaving 10 bases between them. The germline gives CDR1 MGHRA, CDR2 YSYEKL. This clone occurred many times. Its antigen is currently unknown. What was sequenced was blood. The TCR sequence derives from a female donor with papillary thyroid cancer or a benign thyroid nodule (not recorded which). Some clones in this sample may be carry-over from other donors' samples. The genes are TRBV4-1 and TRBJ2-5; D uncertain. The CDR3 sequence: CASSQGIGETQYF. The CDR3, as DNA: TGCGCCAGCAGCCAGGGCATTGGGGAGACCCAGTACTTC.